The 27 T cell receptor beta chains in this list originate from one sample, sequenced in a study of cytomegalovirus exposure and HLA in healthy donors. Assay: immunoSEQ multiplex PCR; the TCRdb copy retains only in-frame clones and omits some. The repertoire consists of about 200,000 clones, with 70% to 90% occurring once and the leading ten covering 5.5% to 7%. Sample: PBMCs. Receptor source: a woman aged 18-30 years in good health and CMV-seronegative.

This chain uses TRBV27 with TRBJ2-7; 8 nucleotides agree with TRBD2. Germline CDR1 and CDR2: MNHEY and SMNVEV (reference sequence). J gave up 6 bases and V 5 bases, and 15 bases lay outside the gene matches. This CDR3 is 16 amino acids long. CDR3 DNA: TGTGCCAGCAGTGCCGGGGGGGGCGGGTTCTTCTCCGAGCAGTACTTC. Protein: CASSAGGGGFFSEQYF.

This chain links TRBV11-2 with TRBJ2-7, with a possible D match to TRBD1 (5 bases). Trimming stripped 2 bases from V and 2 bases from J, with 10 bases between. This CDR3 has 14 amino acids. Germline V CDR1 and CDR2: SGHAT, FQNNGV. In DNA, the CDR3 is TGTGCCAGCAGCTTAACAGGTAATACCTACGAGCAGTACTTC. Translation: CASSLTGNTYEQYF. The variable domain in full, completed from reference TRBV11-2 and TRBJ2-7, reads EAGVAQSPRYKIIEKRQSVAFWCNPISGHATLYWYQQILGQGPKLLIQFQNNGVVDDSQLPKDRFSAERLKGVDSTLKIQPAKLEDSAVYLCASSLTGNTYEQYFGPGTRLTVT.

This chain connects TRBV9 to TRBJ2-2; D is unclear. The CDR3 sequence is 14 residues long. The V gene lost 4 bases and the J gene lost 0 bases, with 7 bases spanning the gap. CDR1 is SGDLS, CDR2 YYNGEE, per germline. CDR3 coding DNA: TGTGCCAGCAGCCCCCGCGCGAACACCGGGGAGCTGTTTTTT. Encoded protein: CASSPRANTGELFF.

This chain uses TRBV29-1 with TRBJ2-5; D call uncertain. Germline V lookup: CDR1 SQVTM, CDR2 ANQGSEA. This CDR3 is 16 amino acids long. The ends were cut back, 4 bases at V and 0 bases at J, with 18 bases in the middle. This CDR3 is CSVVSGVSGYQETQYF. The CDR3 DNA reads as TGCAGCGTTGTGTCCGGTGTCTCTGGGTACCAAGAGACCCAGTACTTC.

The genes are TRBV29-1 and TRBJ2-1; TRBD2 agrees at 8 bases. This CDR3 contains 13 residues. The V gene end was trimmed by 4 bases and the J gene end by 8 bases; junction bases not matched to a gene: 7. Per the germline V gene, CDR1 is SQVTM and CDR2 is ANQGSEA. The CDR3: CSVGSSGSYEQFF. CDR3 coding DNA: TGCAGCGTTGGTTCGAGCGGGAGCTATGAGCAGTTCTTC.

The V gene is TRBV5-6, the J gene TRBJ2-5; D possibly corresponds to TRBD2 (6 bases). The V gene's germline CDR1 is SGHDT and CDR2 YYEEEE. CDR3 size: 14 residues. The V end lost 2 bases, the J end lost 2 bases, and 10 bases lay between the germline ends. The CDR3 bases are TGTGCCAGCAGCTTTGGCGCGGGGCAAGAGACCCAGTACTTC. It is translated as CASSFGAGQETQYF.

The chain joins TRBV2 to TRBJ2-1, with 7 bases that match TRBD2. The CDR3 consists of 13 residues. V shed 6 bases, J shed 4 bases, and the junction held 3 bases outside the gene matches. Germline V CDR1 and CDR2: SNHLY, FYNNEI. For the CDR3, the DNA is TGTGCCAGCAGCCAGCGGGGTTACAATGAGCAGTTCTTC. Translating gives CASSQRGYNEQFF.

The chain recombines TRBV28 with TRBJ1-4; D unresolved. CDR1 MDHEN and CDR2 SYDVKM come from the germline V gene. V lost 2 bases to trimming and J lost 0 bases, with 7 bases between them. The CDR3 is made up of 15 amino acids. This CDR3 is CASSLIGSTNEKLFF. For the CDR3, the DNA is TGTGCCAGCAGTTTAATAGGGTCAACTAATGAAAAACTGTTTTTT.

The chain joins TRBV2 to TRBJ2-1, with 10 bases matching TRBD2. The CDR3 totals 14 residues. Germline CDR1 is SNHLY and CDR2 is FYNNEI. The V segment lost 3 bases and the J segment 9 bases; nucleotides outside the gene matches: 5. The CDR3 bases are TGTGCCAGCAGTGACGGGACTAGCGTTTCTGAGCAGTTCTTC. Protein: CASSDGTSVSEQFF.

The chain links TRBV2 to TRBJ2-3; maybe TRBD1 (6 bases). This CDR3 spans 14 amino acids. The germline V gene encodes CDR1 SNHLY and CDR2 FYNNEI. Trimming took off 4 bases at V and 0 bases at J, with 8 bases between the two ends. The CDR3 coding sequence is TGTGCCAGCAGTGGGACAGAAAGCACAGATACGCAGTATTTT. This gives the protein CASSGTESTDTQYF.

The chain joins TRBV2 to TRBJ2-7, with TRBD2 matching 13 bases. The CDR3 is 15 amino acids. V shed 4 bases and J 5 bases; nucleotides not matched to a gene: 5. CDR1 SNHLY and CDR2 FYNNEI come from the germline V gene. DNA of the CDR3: TGTGCCAGCAGTGGAGGACTAGCGGGAGTGAACGAGCAGTACTTC. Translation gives CASSGGLAGVNEQYF.

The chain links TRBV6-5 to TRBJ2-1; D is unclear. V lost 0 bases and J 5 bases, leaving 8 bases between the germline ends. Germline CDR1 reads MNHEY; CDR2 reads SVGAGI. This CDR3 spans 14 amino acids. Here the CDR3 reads CASSYSIGDNEQFF. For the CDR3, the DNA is TGTGCCAGCAGTTACTCGATTGGGGACAATGAGCAGTTCTTC.

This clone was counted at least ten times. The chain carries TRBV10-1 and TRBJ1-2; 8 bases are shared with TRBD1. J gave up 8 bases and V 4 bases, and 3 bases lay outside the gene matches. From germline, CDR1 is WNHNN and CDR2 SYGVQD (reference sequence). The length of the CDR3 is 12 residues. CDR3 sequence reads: CASSAGTGGYTF. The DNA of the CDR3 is TGCGCCAGCAGTGCTGGGACAGGCGGCTACACCTTC.

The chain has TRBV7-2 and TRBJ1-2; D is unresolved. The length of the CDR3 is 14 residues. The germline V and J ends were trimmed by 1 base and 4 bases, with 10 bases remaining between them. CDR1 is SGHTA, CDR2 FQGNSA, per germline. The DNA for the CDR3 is TGTGCCAGCAGCTTAGAGTACTGGGCCTATGGCTACACCTTC. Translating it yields CASSLEYWAYGYTF.

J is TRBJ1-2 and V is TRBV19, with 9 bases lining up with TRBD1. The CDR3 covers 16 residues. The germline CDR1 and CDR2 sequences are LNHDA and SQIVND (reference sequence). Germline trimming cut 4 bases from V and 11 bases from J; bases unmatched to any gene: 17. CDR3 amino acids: CASSTHPGQGLASYTF. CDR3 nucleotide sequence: TGTGCCAGTAGTACTCATCCGGGACAGGGTTTAGCTAGTTACACCTTC.

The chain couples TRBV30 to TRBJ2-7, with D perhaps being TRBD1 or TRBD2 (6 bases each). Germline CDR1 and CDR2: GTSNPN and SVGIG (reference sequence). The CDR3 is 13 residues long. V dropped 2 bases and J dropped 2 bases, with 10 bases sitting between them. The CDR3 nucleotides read TGTGCCTGGAGTAAGGGGGGAGCCTACGAGCAGTACTTC. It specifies CAWSKGGAYEQYF.

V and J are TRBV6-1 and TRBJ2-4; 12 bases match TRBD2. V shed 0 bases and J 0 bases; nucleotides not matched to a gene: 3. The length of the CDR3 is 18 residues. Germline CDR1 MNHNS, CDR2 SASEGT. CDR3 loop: CASSEAPGLAGAKNIQYF. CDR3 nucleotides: TGTGCCAGCAGTGAAGCCCCGGGACTAGCGGGAGCCAAAAACATTCAGTACTTC.

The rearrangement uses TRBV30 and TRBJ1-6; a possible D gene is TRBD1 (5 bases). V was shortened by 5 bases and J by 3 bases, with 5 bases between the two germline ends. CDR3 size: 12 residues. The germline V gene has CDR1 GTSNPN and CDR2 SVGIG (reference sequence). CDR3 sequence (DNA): TGTGCCTGGGGACACTATAATTCACCCCTCCACTTT. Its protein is CAWGHYNSPLHF.

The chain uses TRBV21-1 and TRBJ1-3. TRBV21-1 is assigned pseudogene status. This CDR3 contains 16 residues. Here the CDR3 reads CASSTLWRAWGNTIYF. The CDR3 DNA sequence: TGTGCCAGCAGCACCCTCTGGAGGGCGTGGGGAAACACCATATATTTT.

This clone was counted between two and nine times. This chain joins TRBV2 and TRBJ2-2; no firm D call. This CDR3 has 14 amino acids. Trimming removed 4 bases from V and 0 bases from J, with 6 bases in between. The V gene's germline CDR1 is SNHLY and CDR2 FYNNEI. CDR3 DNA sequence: TGTGCCAGCAGTGGAACAGCGAACACCGGGGAGCTGTTTTTT. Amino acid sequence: CASSGTANTGELFF. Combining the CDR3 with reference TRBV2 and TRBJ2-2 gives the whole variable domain EPEVTQTPSHQVTQMGQEVILRCVPISNHLYFYWYRQILGQKVEFLVSFYNNEISEKSEIFDDQFSVERPDGSNFTLKIRSTKLEDSAMYFCASSGTANTGELFFGEGSRLTVL.

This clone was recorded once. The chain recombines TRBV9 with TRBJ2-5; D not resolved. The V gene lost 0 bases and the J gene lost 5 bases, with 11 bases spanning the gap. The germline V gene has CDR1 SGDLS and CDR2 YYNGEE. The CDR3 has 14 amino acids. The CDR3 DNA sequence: TGTGCCAGCAGCGTAGCGGGTAGCATTGAGACCCAGTACTTC. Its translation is CASSVAGSIETQYF.

The CDR3 spells CASSDGQGAYEQYF. The CDR3 DNA follows: TGCGCCAGCAGTGACGGACAGGGGGCCTACGAGCAGTACTTC. V gene TRBV10-2 combines with J gene TRBJ2-7; 10 positions match TRBD1. Trimming removed 3 bases from V and 2 bases from J; junction bases left unmatched: 1. Germline V gene sequence: CDR1 WSHSY, CDR2 SAAADI. The CDR3 covers 14 residues.

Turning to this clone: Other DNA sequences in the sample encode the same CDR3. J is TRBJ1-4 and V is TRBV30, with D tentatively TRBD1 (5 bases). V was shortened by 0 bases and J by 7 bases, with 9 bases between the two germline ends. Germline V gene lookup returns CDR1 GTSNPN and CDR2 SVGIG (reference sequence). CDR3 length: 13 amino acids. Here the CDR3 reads CAWSVTGGEKLFF. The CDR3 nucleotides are TGTGCCTGGAGTGTTACGGGGGGTGAAAAACTGTTTTTT. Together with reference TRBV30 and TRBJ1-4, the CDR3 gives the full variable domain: SQTIHQWPATLVQPVGSPLSLECTVEGTSNPNLYWYRQAAGRGLQLLFYSVGIGQISSEVPQNLSASRPQDRQFILSSKKLLLSDSGFYLCAWSVTGGEKLFFGSGTQLSVL.

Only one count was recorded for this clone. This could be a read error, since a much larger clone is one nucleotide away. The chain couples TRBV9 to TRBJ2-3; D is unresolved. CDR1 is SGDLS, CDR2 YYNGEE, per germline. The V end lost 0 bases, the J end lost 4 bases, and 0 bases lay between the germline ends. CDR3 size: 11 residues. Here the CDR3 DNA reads TGTGCCAGCAGCGTAGCAGATACGCAGTATTTT. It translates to CASSVADTQYF.

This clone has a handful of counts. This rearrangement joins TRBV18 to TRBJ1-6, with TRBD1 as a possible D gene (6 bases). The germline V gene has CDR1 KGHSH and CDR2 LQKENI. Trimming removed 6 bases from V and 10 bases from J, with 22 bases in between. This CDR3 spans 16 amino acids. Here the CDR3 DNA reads TGTGCCAGCTCCCCGGGGGGAACAGGGAGCGGATCACCCCTCCACTTT. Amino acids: CASSPGGTGSGSPLHF. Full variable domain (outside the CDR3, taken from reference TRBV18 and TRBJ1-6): NAGVMQNPRHLVRRRGQEARLRCSPMKGHSHVYWYRQLPEEGLKFMVYLQKENIIDESGMPKERFSAEFPKEGPSILRIQQVVRGDSAAYFCASSPGGTGSGSPLHFGNGTRLTVT.

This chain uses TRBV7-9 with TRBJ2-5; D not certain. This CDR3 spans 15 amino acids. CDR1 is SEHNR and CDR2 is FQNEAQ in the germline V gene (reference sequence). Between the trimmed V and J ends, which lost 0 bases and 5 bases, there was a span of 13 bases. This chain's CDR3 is CASSLAGADYETQYF. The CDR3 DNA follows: TGTGCCAGCAGCTTAGCGGGCGCGGATTATGAGACCCAGTACTTC.

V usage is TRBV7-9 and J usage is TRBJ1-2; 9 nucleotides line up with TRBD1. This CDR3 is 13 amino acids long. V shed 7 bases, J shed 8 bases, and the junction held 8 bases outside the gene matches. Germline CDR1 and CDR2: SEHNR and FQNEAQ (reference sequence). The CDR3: CASTTGTGSGYTF. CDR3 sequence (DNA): TGTGCCAGCACTACTGGGACAGGGAGCGGCTACACCTTC.